The clone carrying this T cell receptor beta chain was counted only a few times. This CDR3 region has 15 residues. Germline CDR1 reads MNHEY; CDR2 reads SMNVEV (reference sequence). The junction had 7 bases not matched to a gene; V was cut back by 7 bases and J by 3 bases. TCRdb passed the RT-PCR reads through MiXCR, listing each CDR3 protein once. The sample contains 550,000 to 750,000 distinct CDR3 sequences, 12% to 15% of which appear only once. Sequencing input: memory CD4+ T cells from blood. This chain links TRBV27 with TRBJ2-3; 10 bases align to TRBD1. The origin of this receptor is a female donor in good health, serving as a healthy control. The CDR3 bases are TGTGCCAGCAAATGGGGGACAGGGGCGACAGATACGCAGTATTTT. The encoded protein is CASKWGTGATDTQYF.